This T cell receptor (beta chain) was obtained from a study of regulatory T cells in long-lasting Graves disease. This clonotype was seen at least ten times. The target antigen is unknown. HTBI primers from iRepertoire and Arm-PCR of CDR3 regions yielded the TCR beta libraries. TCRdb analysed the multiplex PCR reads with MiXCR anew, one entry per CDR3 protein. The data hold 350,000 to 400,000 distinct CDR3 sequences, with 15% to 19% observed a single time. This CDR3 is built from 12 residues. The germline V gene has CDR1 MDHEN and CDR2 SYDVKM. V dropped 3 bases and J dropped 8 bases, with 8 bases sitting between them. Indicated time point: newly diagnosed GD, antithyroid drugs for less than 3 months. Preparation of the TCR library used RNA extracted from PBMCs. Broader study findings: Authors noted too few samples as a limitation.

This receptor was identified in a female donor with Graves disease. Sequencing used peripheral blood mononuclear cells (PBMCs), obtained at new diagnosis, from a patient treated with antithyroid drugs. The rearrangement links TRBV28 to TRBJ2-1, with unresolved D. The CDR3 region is CASSFLHDEQFF. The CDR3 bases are TGTGCCAGCAGTTTTCTCCATGATGAGCAGTTCTTC.